These T cell receptor beta chains were read from a single sample in a study of T cell responses to AZD1222 COVID-19 vaccine. Profiling relied on immunoSEQ multiplex PCR, and the TCRdb table lists in-frame clones only, not all of them. This sample has 100,000 to 150,000 clones, with 90% found just once. Source: peripheral blood, taken on day 0 of AZD1222 vaccination. Source of these receptors: an adult in good health. The CDR3 runs from the conserved cysteine through the conserved F or W. D genes are given only for firm matches. Clone size appears in some rows only: once, few, many, or a class for an expanded clone.

many	TRBV3-1/TRBV3-2	-	TRBJ2-7	TGTGCCAGCAGCCACGCCGCCGGGGATCGCGAGCAGTACTTC	CASSHAAGDREQYF
once	TRBV7-3	-	TRBJ1-6	TGTGCCAGCAGCTTAAGTGTCCGGGGGAATTCACCCCTCCACTTT	CASSLSVRGNSPLHF
-	TRBV12-3/TRBV12-4	-	TRBJ1-2	TGTGCCAGCAGCCAAACAGGGAGTTACGGCTACACCTTC	CASSQTGSYGYTF
-	TRBV19	-	TRBJ1-3	TGTGCCACCAAGGACGTTTCCTCCGGAAACACCATATATTTT	CATKDVSSGNTIYF
-	TRBV14	-	TRBJ2-7	TGTGCCAGCAGCCCCCGTCCCGGATACTACGAGCAGTACTTC	CASSPRPGYYEQYF
-	TRBV29-1	TRBD1	TRBJ1-2	TGCAGCGTTGAATCGGGACAGAGCTATGGCTACACCTTC	CSVESGQSYGYTF
-	TRBV7-2	-	TRBJ1-1	TGTGCCAGCAGCTTAGTGGCGGTGAACACTGAAGCTTTCTTT	CASSLVAVNTEAFF
once	TRBV11-1	-	TRBJ1-1	TGTGCCAGCAGCTCAGTAACTGACGCTAACACTGAAGCTTTCTTT	CASSSVTDANTEAFF
-	TRBV24-1	-	TRBJ2-1	TGTGCCACCAGTGATTCGCCCCAGATGGACAGAAGCAATGAGCAGTTCTTC	CATSDSPQMDRSNEQFF
-	TRBV30	-	TRBJ1-2	TGTGCCTGGAGTGCGACAGCCATCTATGGCTACACCTTC	CAWSATAIYGYTF
-	TRBV19	-	TRBJ2-5	TGTGCCAGTAGTATAGGGCGGGGAGTGGGAGAGACCCAGTACTTC	CASSIGRGVGETQYF
-	TRBV5-4	TRBD2	TRBJ2-5	TGTGCCAGCAGCACGGGGACTAGCGGGGGGAAAGAGACCCAGTACTTC	CASSTGTSGGKETQYF
once	TRBV27	-	TRBJ2-1	TGTGCCAGCAGTTTTTGGGCCACGCCTAACAATGAGCAGTTCTTC	CASSFWATPNNEQFF
once	TRBV6-5	TRBD1	TRBJ1-5	TGTGCCAGCAGTCCGACAGGGGGCGGTCAGCCCCAGCATTTT	CASSPTGGGQPQHF
-	TRBV4-1	TRBD1	TRBJ1-2	TGCGCCAGCAGCCAAGAAGACAGGGGATTGGGGGAAGGCTACACCTTC	CASSQEDRGLGEGYTF